The rows below give T cell receptor beta chains drawn from one sample of a study of CD8+CD57+ T cells in acquired aplastic anemia. TCRdb fed the reads into MiXCR, producing one record per CDR3 protein. The sample lists around 180,000 distinct CDR3 sequences, 48% seen once, with roughly 2% in the top ten. What was sequenced was sorted CD4+, CD8+, or CD8+CD57+ T cells (not recorded which) from PBMCs. Receptors originate from a human donor with aplastic anemia. The conserved cysteine and the conserved F or W are not part of the CDR3 here. D genes are given only for firm matches.

v_gene	d_gene	CDR3aa
TRBV10-3	TRBD2	AISESLAAAGSYEQY
TRBV7-2	.	ASRTKGPSYNEQF
TRBV24-1	TRBD1	ATSDPSGTGTDTQY
TRBV12-3/TRBV12-4	TRBD2	ASRRAGGEETQY
TRBV10-3	.	AISEGVDSPLH
TRBV5-8	.	ASSLATGGLETQY
TRBV2	.	ASSQPGVVTDTQY
TRBV7-3	TRBD2	ASSLRPASGSYEQY
TRBV19	.	ASSTPVPGDTDTQY
TRBV7-9	.	ASSFQGGDGYT
TRBV10-3	.	AISDLVLRNEQF
TRBV24-1	.	ATSDVDPAFYNEQF
TRBV7-3	TRBD2	ASNKGRADTQY
TRBV7-3	TRBD2	ASRFGLAGDEQF
TRBV7-9	.	ASSFYPGEAF
TRBV10-3	.	AISGSTSLGANVLT
TRBV4-1	.	ASSPGPGTGELF
TRBV3-1	.	ASSQKGARGKLF
TRBV4-3	.	ASSLGGNEQY
TRBV5-8	.	ASSLIPESYNSPLH
TRBV10-3	TRBD1	AISEGTGVNTEAF
TRBV29-1	.	SGGTNEQY
TRBV20-1	TRBD2	SARTSGGAWREQF
TRBV5-1	TRBD1	ASTPGTGTDTQY
TRBV7-2	.	ASSLLGPDTEAF
TRBV2	TRBD2	ASSARWTSGYEQY
TRBV9	.	ASSRDISNQPQH
TRBV7-9	.	ASSPTRTGTQH
TRBV6-1	.	ASRRDSGNTIY
TRBV2	TRBD1	ASSGGTGVTEAF
TRBV7-2	.	ASSLNRDNEKLF
TRBV7-9	.	ASSLEDAVIRF
TRBV20-1	.	SARGWGAHEQY